The present T cell receptor (beta chain) was sequenced within a study of cytomegalovirus exposure and HLA in healthy donors. Germline V CDR1 and CDR2: MNHNY, SVGAGI (reference sequence). The CDR3 loop spans 12 amino acids. Trimming pared 8 bases from V and 3 bases from J, leaving 10 bases between. Notes on the study in general: On later analysis, the bulk of CMV-associated TCR beta chains appeared to be HLA-restricted. Rare sequences made up most TCRs, while some public TCRs were found in many donors. Highly shared sequence variants in one cluster were likely a sequencing artifact. Solely CMV serostatus was available to characterize immune exposure.

PCR used 60 Vbeta primers and 13 Jbeta primers. Assay used: immunoSEQ multiplex PCR; TCRdb lists only in-frame clones, some missing. The sample yields approximately 110,000 clones, about 81% seen once. With respect to this clone: Its specificity is not known.

The material sequenced was PBMCs. The chain carries TRBV6-6 and TRBJ1-2; D uncertain. This TCR was recovered from a woman aged 25-40 years in good health and CMV-seronegative. The CDR3 here is CASAGLDYGYTF. The CDR3 DNA is TGTGCCAGCGCGGGGTTGGACTATGGCTACACCTTC.